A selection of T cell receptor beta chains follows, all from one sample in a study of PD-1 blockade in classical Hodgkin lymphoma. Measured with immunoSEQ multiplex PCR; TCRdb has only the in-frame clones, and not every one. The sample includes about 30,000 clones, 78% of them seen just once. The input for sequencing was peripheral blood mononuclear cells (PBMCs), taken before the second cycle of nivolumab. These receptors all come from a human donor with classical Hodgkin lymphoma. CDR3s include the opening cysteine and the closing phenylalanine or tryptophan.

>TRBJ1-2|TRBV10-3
CAISAQQGARYGYTF
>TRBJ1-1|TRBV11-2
CASSFDRADTEAFF
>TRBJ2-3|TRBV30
CAWSVIWGGGSTSTDTQYF
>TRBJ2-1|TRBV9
CASSVVGGPYNEQFF
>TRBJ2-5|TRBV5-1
CASSLGQYQETQYF
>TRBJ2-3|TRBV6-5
CASSYGTGIPDTQYF
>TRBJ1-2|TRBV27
CASSLSRQSYGYTF
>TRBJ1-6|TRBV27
CASSPTGNYNSPLHF
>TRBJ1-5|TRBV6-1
CASRTGLGNQPQHF
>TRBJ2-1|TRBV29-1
CSVSDLRSEQFF
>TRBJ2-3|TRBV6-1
CASSPGTPADTQYF
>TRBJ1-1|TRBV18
CASSPRQGGNTEAFF
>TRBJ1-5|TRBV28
CASSLGRAQHF
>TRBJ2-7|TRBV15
CATSRLTGSYEQYF
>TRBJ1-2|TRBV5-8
CASRRPFNYGYTF
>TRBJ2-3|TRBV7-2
CASSAGPGGDTQYF
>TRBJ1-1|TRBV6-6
CASSYRQGERNTEAFF
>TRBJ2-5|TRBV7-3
CASSAGGQGRETQYF
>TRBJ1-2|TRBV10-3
CATTGSGYGYTF
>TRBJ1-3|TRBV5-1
CASMGQGGNTIYF
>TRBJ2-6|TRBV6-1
CASSEGPGRSGANVLTF
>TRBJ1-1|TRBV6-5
CASSLRVGNTEAFF
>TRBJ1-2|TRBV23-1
CAIEYRPYGYTF
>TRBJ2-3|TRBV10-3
CAISERDGSTDTQYF
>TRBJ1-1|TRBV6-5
CASRKSTEAFF
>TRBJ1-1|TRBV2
CASSNQGLTEAFF
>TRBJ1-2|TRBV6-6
CASRDNYGYTF